The present TCR beta chain was sequenced within a study of cytomegalovirus exposure and HLA in healthy donors. Study information: From about 179 million T cells, an earlier analysis saw approximately 110 million unique TCR beta sequences.

PCR used 60 Vbeta primers and 13 Jbeta primers. Generated by immunoSEQ multiplex PCR, the TCRdb table keeps only in-frame clones and is missing some. The sample contains 95,000 to 150,000 clones, roughly 81% of which appear only once. The sequence derives from a woman between 25 and 40 years old in good health and CMV-seronegative. Sequencing used PBMCs.

The CDR3 spells CASSFGRVGNQPQHF. The DNA of the CDR3 is TGTGCCAGCAGCTTTGGCAGGGTTGGCAATCAGCCCCAGCATTTT. This chain links TRBV13 with TRBJ1-5; D possibly corresponds to TRBD1 (5 bases). Deletions cut 3 bases from V and 2 bases from J, with 11 bases between. The germline CDR1 and CDR2 sequences are PRHDT and FYEKMQ (reference sequence). This CDR3 has 15 amino acids.